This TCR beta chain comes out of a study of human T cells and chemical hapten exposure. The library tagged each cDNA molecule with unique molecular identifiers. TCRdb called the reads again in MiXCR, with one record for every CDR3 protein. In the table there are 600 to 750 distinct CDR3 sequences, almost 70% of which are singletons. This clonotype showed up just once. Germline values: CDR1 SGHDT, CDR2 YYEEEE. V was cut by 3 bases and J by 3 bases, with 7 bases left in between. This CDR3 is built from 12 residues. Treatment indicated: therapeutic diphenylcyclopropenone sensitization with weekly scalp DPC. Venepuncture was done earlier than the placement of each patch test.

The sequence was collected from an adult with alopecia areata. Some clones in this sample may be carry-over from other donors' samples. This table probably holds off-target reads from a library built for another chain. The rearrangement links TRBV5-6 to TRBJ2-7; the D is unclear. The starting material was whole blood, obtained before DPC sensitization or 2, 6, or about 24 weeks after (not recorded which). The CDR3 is CASSSGDYEQYF. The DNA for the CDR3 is TGTGCCAGCAGCTCCGGAGACTACGAGCAGTACTTC.